Listed here is a single T cell receptor (beta chain). V lost 4 bases and J lost 4, with 13 bases in between. This CDR3 region has 14 residues. Germline lookup yields CDR1 LGHNA and CDR2 YSLEER. The data originate from a study of blood T cell repertoires in COVID-19. Study at large: Sources were T cells, B-cell-depleted T cells, or PBMCs; the material itself was cDNA or gDNA.

Assay: immunoSEQ multiplex PCR; the TCRdb copy retains only in-frame clones and omits some. Of around 99,000 clones listed, around 82% are singletons. This chain uses TRBV4-3 with TRBJ2-5; perhaps TRBD1 as D (6 bases). The sample consisted of peripheral blood. This TCR came from a human donor in a cohort sampled during active or convalescent COVID-19. Here the CDR3 DNA reads TGCGCCAGCAGCCGAGTTCAGGGGAGAGAGACCCAGTACTTC. This sequence encodes CASSRVQGRETQYF.